The rows below give T cell receptor beta chains drawn from one sample of a study of shared clonotypes between healthy human individuals. Sequencing used immunoSEQ multiplex PCR; TCRdb keeps in-frame clones, though not all of them. The sample carries 2 million to 2.5 million clones, approximately 94% recorded once. Sequencing input: naive CD4+ T cells sorted from blood. Receptor source: a man aged 18-30 years in good health. CDR3s include the opening cysteine and the closing phenylalanine or tryptophan. The order of the fields is clone size, J gene, V gene, D gene, CDR3 DNA, CDR3 protein. The D gene is left open where the match is weak. Clone size, where shown, is once, few, many, or a class for clones that have expanded.

clone size: -
J gene: TRBJ1-5
V gene: TRBV10-2
D gene: -
CDR3 DNA: TGCGCCAGCAGTGACCAGGGGCTAAGTCAGCCCCAGCATTTT
CDR3 protein: CASSDQGLSQPQHF

clone size: -
J gene: TRBJ2-1
V gene: TRBV6-6
D gene: TRBD2
CDR3 DNA: TGTGCCAGTTTCAAAACTAGCGGGAGCCCTAATGAGCAGTTCTTC
CDR3 protein: CASFKTSGSPNEQFF

clone size: -
J gene: TRBJ2-4
V gene: TRBV27
D gene: -
CDR3 DNA: TGTGCCAGCAGTTTTTGGGGGCAGGAAGGGGTTCAGTACTTC
CDR3 protein: CASSFWGQEGVQYF

clone size: -
J gene: TRBJ1-2
V gene: TRBV4-1
D gene: -
CDR3 DNA: TGCGCCAGCAGCCAAGAAGGCCCGATACCCTATGGCTACACCTTC
CDR3 protein: CASSQEGPIPYGYTF

clone size: -
J gene: TRBJ1-4
V gene: TRBV2
D gene: -
CDR3 DNA: TGTGCCAGCAGCAGGCGGAGTGAAAAACTGTTTTTT
CDR3 protein: CASSRRSEKLFF

clone size: -
J gene: TRBJ1-1
V gene: TRBV29-1
D gene: -
CDR3 DNA: TGCAGCGTTGACAGGACGGCCGATGAAGCTTTCTTT
CDR3 protein: CSVDRTADEAFF

clone size: -
J gene: TRBJ2-7
V gene: TRBV6-5
D gene: TRBD2
CDR3 DNA: TGTGCCAGCAGTTACTCCGCGGGGGGGCATTTCGGCGAGCAGTACTTC
CDR3 protein: CASSYSAGGHFGEQYF

clone size: -
J gene: TRBJ1-2
V gene: TRBV2
D gene: -
CDR3 DNA: TGTGCCAGCAGTGGAGCAGGGAACTATGGCTACACCTTC
CDR3 protein: CASSGAGNYGYTF

clone size: few
J gene: TRBJ2-7
V gene: TRBV6-1
D gene: -
CDR3 DNA: TGTGCCAGCAGTGACCGACAGGCGGCCTACGAGCAGTACTTC
CDR3 protein: CASSDRQAAYEQYF

clone size: -
J gene: TRBJ1-6
V gene: TRBV7-2
D gene: TRBD1
CDR3 DNA: TGTGCCAGCAGCTTTCCGGGACAGGGAAGAAAGGGAGGCAATTCACCCCTCCACTTT
CDR3 protein: CASSFPGQGRKGGNSPLHF

clone size: few
J gene: TRBJ1-2
V gene: TRBV10-3
D gene: -
CDR3 DNA: TGTGCCATCGGCAGGGATTCCAGCGGCTACACCTTC
CDR3 protein: CAIGRDSSGYTF

clone size: -
J gene: TRBJ1-2
V gene: TRBV28
D gene: -
CDR3 DNA: TGTGCCAGCAGTTTCGTACAGATGAACTATGGCTACACCTTC
CDR3 protein: CASSFVQMNYGYTF

clone size: once
J gene: TRBJ1-6
V gene: TRBV25-1
D gene: -
CDR3 DNA: TGTGCCAGCATGGAGGGGGGCAGTCTACGATCACCCCTCCACTTT
CDR3 protein: CASMEGGSLRSPLHF

clone size: -
J gene: TRBJ2-7
V gene: TRBV9
D gene: TRBD2
CDR3 DNA: TGTGCCAGCAGCCCTCATAGCGGGGCCATCTACGAGCAGTACTTC
CDR3 protein: CASSPHSGAIYEQYF

clone size: -
J gene: TRBJ1-1
V gene: TRBV14
D gene: -
CDR3 DNA: TGTGCCAGCAGCCAGGGGCAGCTCACTGAAGCTTTCTTT
CDR3 protein: CASSQGQLTEAFF

clone size: -
J gene: TRBJ1-1
V gene: TRBV19
D gene: TRBD1
CDR3 DNA: TGTGCCAGTACCCCGGGGGACAGGGGAAACACTGAAGCTTTCTTT
CDR3 protein: CASTPGDRGNTEAFF

clone size: -
J gene: TRBJ1-6
V gene: TRBV5-5
D gene: -
CDR3 DNA: TGTGCCAGCAGCTGGAGCAGGAGCTCCTATAATTCACCCCTCCACTTT
CDR3 protein: CASSWSRSSYNSPLHF

clone size: -
J gene: TRBJ2-1
V gene: TRBV27
D gene: TRBD1
CDR3 DNA: TGTGCCAGCAGTCCCGGGACAGCGATGTACAATGAGCAGTTCTTC
CDR3 protein: CASSPGTAMYNEQFF

clone size: -
J gene: TRBJ2-5
V gene: TRBV7-8
D gene: -
CDR3 DNA: TGTGCCAGCACCCCCACGAGGACTCACCAAGAGACCCAGTACTTC
CDR3 protein: CASTPTRTHQETQYF

clone size: once
J gene: TRBJ2-1
V gene: TRBV2
D gene: TRBD2
CDR3 DNA: TGTGCCACCCAAGCGGGAGTTTCCTACAATGAGCAGTTCTTC
CDR3 protein: CATQAGVSYNEQFF

clone size: -
J gene: TRBJ2-1
V gene: TRBV10-3
D gene: TRBD1
CDR3 DNA: TGTGCCATCATACAGGGGGCCTTACAGGACCCGGGGATCTATGAGCAGTTCTTC
CDR3 protein: CAIIQGALQDPGIYEQFF

clone size: -
J gene: TRBJ2-5
V gene: TRBV4-2
D gene: TRBD2
CDR3 DNA: TGTGCCAGCAGCCAGCGATCCGGGACTAGCGGGGAACAAGAGACCCAGTACTTC
CDR3 protein: CASSQRSGTSGEQETQYF

clone size: -
J gene: TRBJ2-7
V gene: TRBV6-5
D gene: TRBD2
CDR3 DNA: TGTGCCAGCAGACGACTAGCGGGGGACGAGCAGTACTTC
CDR3 protein: CASRRLAGDEQYF

clone size: -
J gene: TRBJ1-6
V gene: TRBV14
D gene: TRBD1
CDR3 DNA: TGTGCCAGCAGCGGACTGGGACAGGGGAATTCACCCCTCCACTTT
CDR3 protein: CASSGLGQGNSPLHF

clone size: -
J gene: TRBJ1-6
V gene: TRBV6-6
D gene: -
CDR3 DNA: TGTGCCAGCAGTGACAGTAATTCACCCCTCCACTTT
CDR3 protein: CASSDSNSPLHF

clone size: -
J gene: TRBJ2-3
V gene: TRBV7-8
D gene: -
CDR3 DNA: TGTGCCAGCAGCTTTTATGGACAAAGCACAGATACGCAGTATTTT
CDR3 protein: CASSFYGQSTDTQYF

clone size: -
J gene: TRBJ1-5
V gene: TRBV5-6
D gene: -
CDR3 DNA: TGTGCCAGCAGCTTGGGCGATCAGCCCCAGCATTTT
CDR3 protein: CASSLGDQPQHF

clone size: -
J gene: TRBJ2-3
V gene: TRBV6-5
D gene: -
CDR3 DNA: TGTGCCAGCAGCAGGACCCCCGATACGCAGTATTTT
CDR3 protein: CASSRTPDTQYF

clone size: -
J gene: TRBJ2-5
V gene: TRBV5-1
D gene: -
CDR3 DNA: TGCGCCAGCAGCTCGGAAGGCAGCCAAGAGACCCAGTACTTC
CDR3 protein: CASSSEGSQETQYF

clone size: -
J gene: TRBJ2-1
V gene: TRBV6-5
D gene: TRBD2
CDR3 DNA: TGTGCCAGCAGTTTTACTAGCGGGTCCTACAATGAGCAGTTCTTC
CDR3 protein: CASSFTSGSYNEQFF

clone size: -
J gene: TRBJ2-3
V gene: TRBV7-9
D gene: -
CDR3 DNA: TGTGCCAGCAGCCCCCGGATAGCGGCTAGCACAGATACGCAGTATTTT
CDR3 protein: CASSPRIAASTDTQYF

clone size: -
J gene: TRBJ2-3
V gene: TRBV5-1
D gene: -
CDR3 DNA: TGCGCCAGCAGCTTGGGGCGGGGCACAGATACGCAGTATTTT
CDR3 protein: CASSLGRGTDTQYF

clone size: many
J gene: TRBJ2-3
V gene: TRBV5-1
D gene: -
CDR3 DNA: TGCGCCAGCAGCTTTAGCACAGATACGCAGTATTTT
CDR3 protein: CASSFSTDTQYF

clone size: -
J gene: TRBJ1-5
V gene: TRBV6-5
D gene: TRBD1
CDR3 DNA: TGTGCCAGCAGTTACTCGAGAGGGGGCGGGCAGCCCCAGCATTTT
CDR3 protein: CASSYSRGGGQPQHF

clone size: -
J gene: TRBJ2-1
V gene: TRBV10-3
D gene: -
CDR3 DNA: TGTGCCATCAGTGAGTCTCTTCTGGGGTACAATGAGCAGTTCTTC
CDR3 protein: CAISESLLGYNEQFF

clone size: -
J gene: TRBJ2-3
V gene: TRBV27
D gene: -
CDR3 DNA: TGTGCCAGCAGTCTTGGACGGGGGTTCACAGATACGCAGTATTTT
CDR3 protein: CASSLGRGFTDTQYF

clone size: -
J gene: TRBJ1-2
V gene: TRBV2
D gene: TRBD1
CDR3 DNA: TGTGCCAGCAGTGGACAGGGGAATGGCTACACCTTC
CDR3 protein: CASSGQGNGYTF

clone size: -
J gene: TRBJ1-1
V gene: TRBV28
D gene: -
CDR3 DNA: TGTGCCAGCAGTTTAGTCCTTGCCAGGGAGGAGAACACTGAAGCTTTCTTT
CDR3 protein: CASSLVLAREENTEAFF

clone size: -
J gene: TRBJ2-7
V gene: TRBV5-4
D gene: -
CDR3 DNA: TGTGCCAGCAGCTTGGATGGCAAGCAGTACTTC
CDR3 protein: CASSLDGKQYF

clone size: once
J gene: TRBJ2-5
V gene: TRBV5-1
D gene: TRBD2
CDR3 DNA: TGCGCCAGCAGCTTCGGGTTTCAGCGGGGTGACCAAGAGACCCAGTACTTC
CDR3 protein: CASSFGFQRGDQETQYF

clone size: -
J gene: TRBJ1-1
V gene: TRBV12-5
D gene: -
CDR3 DNA: TGTGCTAGTGGTTTGTTCGGGGGCACTGAAGCTTTCTTT
CDR3 protein: CASGLFGGTEAFF

clone size: -
J gene: TRBJ1-4
V gene: TRBV11-2
D gene: -
CDR3 DNA: TGTGCCAGCAGGCGTCCGGGACGGTTTAATGAAAAACTGTTTTTT
CDR3 protein: CASRRPGRFNEKLFF

clone size: -
J gene: TRBJ1-5
V gene: TRBV4-3
D gene: -
CDR3 DNA: TGCGCCAGCAGCCGGAGCAATAGCAATCAGCCCCAGCATTTT
CDR3 protein: CASSRSNSNQPQHF

clone size: once
J gene: TRBJ1-1
V gene: TRBV10-3
D gene: -
CDR3 DNA: TGTGCCATCAGTGAGTGGGTGAACACTGAAGCTTTCTTT
CDR3 protein: CAISEWVNTEAFF

clone size: once
J gene: TRBJ2-1
V gene: TRBV9
D gene: -
CDR3 DNA: TGTGCCAGCAGCCCAGGCCCTCAGCCCTCCTACAATGAGCAGTTCTTC
CDR3 protein: CASSPGPQPSYNEQFF

clone size: -
J gene: TRBJ1-1
V gene: TRBV6-5
D gene: -
CDR3 DNA: TGTGCCAGCAGTTACGGACCCTACCTCGCGAACACTGAAGCTTTCTTT
CDR3 protein: CASSYGPYLANTEAFF

clone size: once
J gene: TRBJ1-1
V gene: TRBV7-2
D gene: TRBD1
CDR3 DNA: TGTGCCAGCAGCTCAAGACAGGGGCCGAACACTGAAGCTTTCTTT
CDR3 protein: CASSSRQGPNTEAFF

clone size: -
J gene: TRBJ1-2
V gene: TRBV7-2
D gene: -
CDR3 DNA: TGTGCCAGCAGCTTAGCTGCGGGTGCGAGAGGCTACACCTTC
CDR3 protein: CASSLAAGARGYTF

clone size: -
J gene: TRBJ2-3
V gene: TRBV10-1
D gene: -
CDR3 DNA: TGCGCCAGCAGCCCAGGGTTAGCGAGCACAGATACGCAGTATTTT
CDR3 protein: CASSPGLASTDTQYF

clone size: -
J gene: TRBJ2-7
V gene: TRBV2
D gene: TRBD2
CDR3 DNA: TGTGCCAGCAGTGAAATCGGGGGGTCCTACGAGCAGTACTTC
CDR3 protein: CASSEIGGSYEQYF

clone size: -
J gene: TRBJ1-2
V gene: TRBV6-5
D gene: -
CDR3 DNA: TGTGCCAGCAGTCACGCATCCGGGACGGACTATGGCTACACCTTC
CDR3 protein: CASSHASGTDYGYTF

clone size: once
J gene: TRBJ2-1
V gene: TRBV7-2
D gene: TRBD2
CDR3 DNA: TGTGCCACAGGGAGGCTAGCGGGAGGACTAACCTACAATGAGCAGTTCTTC
CDR3 protein: CATGRLAGGLTYNEQFF

clone size: -
J gene: TRBJ1-3
V gene: TRBV7-3
D gene: -
CDR3 DNA: TGTGCCAGCAGCTTAACACAGGGATCGGGAAACACCATATATTTT
CDR3 protein: CASSLTQGSGNTIYF